A single sample gave rise to the 4 T cell receptor beta chains below, sequenced in a study of blood T cell repertoires in COVID-19. Some clones are missing from TCRdb's copy, which holds only in-frame ones; the method was immunoSEQ multiplex PCR. The table records about 290,000 clones, roughly 89% of them present only once. The sequenced sample consisted of peripheral blood. The receptors were gathered from a man aged 40-50 years with acute or convalescent COVID-19.

The rearrangement joins TRBV6-1 to TRBJ1-4; D is unresolved. The germline V gene encodes CDR1 MNHNS and CDR2 SASEGT. The CDR3 contains 19 residues. Trimming left V 4 bases short and J 0 bases short, with 21 bases between. In DNA, the CDR3 is TGTGCCAGCAGTGTCAGATCCATTCCCCGTCTTGCAACTAATGAAAAACTGTTTTTT. This sequence encodes CASSVRSIPRLATNEKLFF.

For the CDR3, the DNA is TGTGCCAGTAGTATAGTCGAAACAAGGAGGTATGGCTACACCTTC. This codes for CASSIVETRRYGYTF. The J gene is TRBJ1-2, the V gene TRBV19, with no clear D. Germline CDR1 reads LNHDA; CDR2 reads SQIVND (reference sequence). Trimming took off 1 base at V and 5 bases at J, with 14 bases between the two ends. The CDR3 totals 15 residues. The full variable domain, with the rest looked up from reference TRBV19 and TRBJ1-2, is DGGITQSPKYLFRKEGQNVTLSCEQNLNHDAMYWYRQDPGQGLRLIYYSQIVNDFQKGDIAEGYSVSREKKESFPLTVTSAQKNPTAFYLCASSIVETRRYGYTFGSGTRLTVV.

This rearrangement joins TRBV5-4 to TRBJ2-2; no reliable D call. The CDR3 totals 14 residues. Between the trimmed V and J ends, which lost 3 bases and 7 bases, there was a span of 13 bases. Germline CDR1 SGHNT, CDR2 YYREEE (reference sequence). The CDR3, as DNA: TGTGCCAGCAGCTCCTGGCCTCCCGTCGGGGAGCTGTTTTTT. It yields the protein CASSSWPPVGELFF. Full variable domain (outside the CDR3, taken from reference TRBV5-4 and TRBJ2-2): ETGVTQSPTHLIKTRGQQVTLRCSSQSGHNTVSWYQQALGQGPQFIFQYYREEENGRGNFPPRFSGLQFPNYSSELNVNALELDDSALYLCASSSWPPVGELFFGEGSRLTVL.

The V and J genes are TRBV5-5 and TRBJ1-2; 12 bases map to TRBD1. This CDR3 is 15 amino acids long. Germline V gene lookup returns CDR1 SGHKS and CDR2 YYEKEE (reference sequence). V shed 1 base, J shed 6 bases, and the junction held 4 bases outside the gene matches. CDR3 amino acids: CASSLWDRGPDGYTF. The CDR3 DNA follows: TGTGCCAGCAGCTTGTGGGACAGGGGGCCGGATGGCTACACCTTC.